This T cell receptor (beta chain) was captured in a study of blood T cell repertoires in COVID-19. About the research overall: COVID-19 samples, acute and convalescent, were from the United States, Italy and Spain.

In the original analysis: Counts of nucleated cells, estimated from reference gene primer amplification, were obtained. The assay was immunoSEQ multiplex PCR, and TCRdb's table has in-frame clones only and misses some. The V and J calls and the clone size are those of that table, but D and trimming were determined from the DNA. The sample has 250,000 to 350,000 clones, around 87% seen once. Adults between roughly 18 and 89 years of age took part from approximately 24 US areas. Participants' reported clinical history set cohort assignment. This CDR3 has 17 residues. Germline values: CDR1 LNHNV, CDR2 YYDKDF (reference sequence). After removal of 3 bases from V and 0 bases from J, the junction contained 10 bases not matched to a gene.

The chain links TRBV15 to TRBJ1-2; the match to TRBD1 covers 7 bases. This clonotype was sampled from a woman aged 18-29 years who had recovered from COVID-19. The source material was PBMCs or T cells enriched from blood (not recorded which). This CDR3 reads CATSSTRTGTSNYGYTF. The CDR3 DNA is TGTGCCACCAGCAGTACGAGGACAGGCACCTCTAACTATGGCTACACCTTC.